The 4 T cell receptor beta chains reported below all come from one sample, sequenced in a study of pediatric ulcerative colitis. Rectal tissue came from one to two pinch biopsies taken at colonoscopy. Produced via immunoSEQ multiplex PCR; TCRdb's table is partial and in-frame only. The table shows 20,000 to 30,000 clones, with over 65% occurring only once. Sequences were obtained from gut tissue. The receptors come from a boy aged 5-17 years with severe ulcerative colitis.

The chain has TRBV12-5 and TRBJ1-5; D ambiguous. CDR1 and CDR2 from the germline V gene are LGHNT and FRNRAP. The CDR3 contains 13 residues. V was pared by 4 bases and J by 4 bases, with 8 bases between. The CDR3 is CASGSETNQPQHF. The CDR3 DNA reads as TGTGCTAGTGGTTCGGAGACTAATCAGCCCCAGCATTTT. Filled out from reference TRBV12-5 and TRBJ1-5, the complete variable domain reads DARVTQTPRHKVTEMGQEVTMRCQPILGHNTVFWYRQTMMQGLELLAYFRNRAPLDDSGMPKDRFSAEMPDATLATLKIQPSEPRDSAVYFCASGSETNQPQHFGDGTRLSIL.

This sequence joins TRBV5-4 and TRBJ1-2; D is ambiguous. With 0 bases removed from V and 1 base from J, the gap between germline ends came to 7 bases. Looked up from germline, CDR1 is SGHNT and CDR2 is YYREEE (reference sequence). The CDR3 is made up of 14 amino acids. The CDR3: CASSLVGINYGYTF. DNA for the CDR3: TGTGCCAGCAGCTTGGTGGGGATTAACTATGGCTACACCTTC. Drawing the rest from reference TRBV5-4 and TRBJ1-2, the complete variable domain is ETGVTQSPTHLIKTRGQQVTLRCSSQSGHNTVSWYQQALGQGPQFIFQYYREEENGRGNFPPRFSGLQFPNYSSELNVNALELDDSALYLCASSLVGINYGYTFGSGTRLTVV.

This clone was seen a single time. The rearrangement uses TRBV30 and TRBJ2-5; 7 bases match TRBD1. The CDR3 is made up of 15 amino acids. Losses at the gene ends were 3 bases for V and 2 bases for J; bases not matched to a gene: 9. The germline CDR1 and CDR2 sequences are GTSNPN and SVGIG (reference sequence). CDR3 residues: CAWSGSDRTQETQYF. The CDR3 DNA sequence: TGTGCCTGGAGCGGATCGGACAGGACTCAAGAGACCCAGTACTTC.

This rearrangement joins TRBV5-1 to TRBJ2-5; TRBD1 aligns across 7 bases. This CDR3 comprises 17 residues. Trimming cost V 1 base and J 5 bases; bases outside gene matches: 14. CDR1 is SGHRS and CDR2 is YFSETQ in the germline V gene. As DNA, the CDR3 is TGCGCCAGCAGCTTGTTGTCGCAGGGGGTTAGAAGGGAGACCCAGTACTTC. This codes for CASSLLSQGVRRETQYF. The variable domain in full, with the rest retrieved from reference TRBV5-1 and TRBJ2-5, is KAGVTQTPRYLIKTRGQQVTLSCSPISGHRSVSWYQQTPGQGLQFLFEYFSETQRNKGNFPGRFSGRQFSNSRSEMNVSTLELGDSALYLCASSLLSQGVRRETQYFGPGTRLLVL.